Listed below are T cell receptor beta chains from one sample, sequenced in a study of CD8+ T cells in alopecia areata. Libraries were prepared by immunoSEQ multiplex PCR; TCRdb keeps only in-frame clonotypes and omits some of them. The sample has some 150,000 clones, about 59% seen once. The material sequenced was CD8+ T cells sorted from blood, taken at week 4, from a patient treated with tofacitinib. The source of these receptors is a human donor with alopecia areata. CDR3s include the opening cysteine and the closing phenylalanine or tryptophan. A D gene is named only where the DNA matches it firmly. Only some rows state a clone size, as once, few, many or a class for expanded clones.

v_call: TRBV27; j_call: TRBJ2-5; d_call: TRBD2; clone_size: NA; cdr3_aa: CASSLRTRGETQYF; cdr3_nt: TGTGCCAGCAGTCTTCGGACTAGAGGAGAGACCCAGTACTTC
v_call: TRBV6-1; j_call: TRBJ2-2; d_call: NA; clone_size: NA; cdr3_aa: CASSEGGYRDTGELFF; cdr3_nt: TGTGCCAGCAGTGAAGGGGGTTACAGGGACACCGGGGAGCTGTTTTTT
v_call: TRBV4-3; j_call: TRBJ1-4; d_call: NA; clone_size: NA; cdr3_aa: CASSQGAGEKLFF; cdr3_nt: TGCGCCAGCAGCCAAGGTGCGGGGGAAAAACTGTTTTTT
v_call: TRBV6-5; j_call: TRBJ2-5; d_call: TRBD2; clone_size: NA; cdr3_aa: CASVSGNQETQYF; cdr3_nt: TGTGCCAGCGTTAGCGGGAACCAAGAGACCCAGTACTTC
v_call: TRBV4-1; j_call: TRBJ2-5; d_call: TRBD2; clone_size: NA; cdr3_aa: CASSQAREDQETQYF; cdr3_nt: TGCGCCAGCAGCCAAGCCCGGGAGGACCAAGAGACCCAGTACTTC
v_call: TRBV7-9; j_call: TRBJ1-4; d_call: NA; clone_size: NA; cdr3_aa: CASSLAEGRATNEKLFF; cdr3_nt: TGTGCCAGCAGCTTGGCGGAGGGAAGGGCAACTAATGAAAAACTGTTTTTT
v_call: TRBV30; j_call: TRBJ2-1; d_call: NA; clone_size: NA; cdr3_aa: CALAERESLSNEQFF; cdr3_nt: TGTGCCTTGGCTGAGAGGGAGTCCCTATCCAATGAGCAGTTCTTC
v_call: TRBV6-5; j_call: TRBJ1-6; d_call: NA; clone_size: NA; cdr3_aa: CASSQPDYNSPLHF; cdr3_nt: TGTGCCAGCAGTCAACCGGACTATAATTCACCCCTCCACTTT
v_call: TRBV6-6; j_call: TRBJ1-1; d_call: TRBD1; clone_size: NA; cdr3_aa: CASSYGPQGVTEAFF; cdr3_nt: TGTGCCAGCAGTTACGGCCCCCAGGGGGTCACTGAAGCTTTCTTT
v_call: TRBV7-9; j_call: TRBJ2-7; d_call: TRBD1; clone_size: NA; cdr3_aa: CASSSHGGQGIYEQYF; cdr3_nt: TGTGCCAGCAGCTCCCACGGGGGACAGGGAATTTACGAGCAGTACTTC
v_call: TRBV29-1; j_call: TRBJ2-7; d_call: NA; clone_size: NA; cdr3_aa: CSVVPGSSYEQYF; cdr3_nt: TGCAGCGTAGTGCCGGGGAGCTCCTACGAGCAGTACTTC
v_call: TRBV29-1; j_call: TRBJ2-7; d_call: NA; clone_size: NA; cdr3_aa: CSVLTGTNYEQYF; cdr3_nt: TGCAGCGTGCTAACCGGGACGAACTACGAGCAGTACTTC
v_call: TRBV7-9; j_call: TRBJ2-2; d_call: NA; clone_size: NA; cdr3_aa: CASSHPTTATGELFF; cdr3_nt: TGTGCCAGCAGCCATCCAACAACGGCCACCGGGGAGCTGTTTTTT
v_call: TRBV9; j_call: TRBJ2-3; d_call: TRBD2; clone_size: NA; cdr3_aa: CASSGGLAGASDTQYF; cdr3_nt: TGTGCCAGCAGCGGGGGACTAGCGGGGGCCTCAGATACGCAGTATTTT
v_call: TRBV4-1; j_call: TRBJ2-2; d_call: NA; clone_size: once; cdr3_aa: CASSQPRATGELFF; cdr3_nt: TGCGCCAGCAGCCAGCCCAGGGCCACCGGGGAGCTGTTTTTT
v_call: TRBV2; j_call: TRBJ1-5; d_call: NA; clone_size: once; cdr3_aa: CASSDRGELNQPQHF; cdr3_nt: TGTGCCAGCAGTGATCGAGGGGAGCTCAATCAGCCCCAGCATTTT
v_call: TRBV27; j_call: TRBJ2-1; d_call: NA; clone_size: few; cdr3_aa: CASSDELRYNEQFF; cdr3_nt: TGTGCCAGCAGCGACGAACTCCGCTACAATGAGCAGTTCTTC
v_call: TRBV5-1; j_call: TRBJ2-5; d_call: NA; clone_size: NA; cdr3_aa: CASSLPPGSQETQYF; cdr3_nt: TGCGCCAGCAGCTTGCCCCCGGGTAGTCAGGAGACCCAGTACTTC
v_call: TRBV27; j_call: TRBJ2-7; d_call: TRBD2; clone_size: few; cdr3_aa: CASSPLAGYEQYF; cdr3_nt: TGTGCCAGCAGTCCACTAGCGGGCTACGAGCAGTACTTC
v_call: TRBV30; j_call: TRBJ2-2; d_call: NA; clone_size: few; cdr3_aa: CAWSVRGRGTGELFF; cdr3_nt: TGTGCCTGGAGTGTACGGGGCAGGGGCACCGGGGAGCTGTTTTTT
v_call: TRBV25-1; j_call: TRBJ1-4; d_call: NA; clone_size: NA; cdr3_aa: CASSMTDNEKLFF; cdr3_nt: TGTGCCAGCAGCATGACAGATAATGAAAAACTGTTTTTT
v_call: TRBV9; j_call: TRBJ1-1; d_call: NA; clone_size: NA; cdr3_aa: CASSPQGGIGEAFF; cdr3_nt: TGTGCCAGCAGCCCTCAAGGGGGGATCGGTGAAGCTTTCTTT
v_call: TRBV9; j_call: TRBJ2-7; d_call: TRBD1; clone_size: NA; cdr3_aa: CASSEGQGYEQYF; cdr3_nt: TGTGCCAGCAGCGAAGGACAGGGTTACGAGCAGTACTTC
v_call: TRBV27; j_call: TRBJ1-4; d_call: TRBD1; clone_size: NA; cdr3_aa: CASSSRTGGSEKLFF; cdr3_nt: TGTGCCAGCAGTTCACGGACAGGGGGCTCTGAAAAACTGTTTTTT
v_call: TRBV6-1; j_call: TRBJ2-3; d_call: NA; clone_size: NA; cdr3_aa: CASSPLLGDTQYF; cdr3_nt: TGTGCCAGCAGCCCCCTTTTGGGGGATACGCAGTATTTT
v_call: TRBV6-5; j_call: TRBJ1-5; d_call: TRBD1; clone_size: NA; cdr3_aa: CASSSHRGPNQPQHF; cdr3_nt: TGTGCCAGCAGTTCCCACAGGGGGCCCAATCAGCCCCAGCATTTT
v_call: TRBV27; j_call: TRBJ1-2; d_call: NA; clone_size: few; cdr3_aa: CASSTTRAHYGYTF; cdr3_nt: TGTGCCAGCAGTACTACGAGGGCCCACTATGGCTACACCTTC
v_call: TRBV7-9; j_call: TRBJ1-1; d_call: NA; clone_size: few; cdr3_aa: CASSLAGSATEAFF; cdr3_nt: TGTGCCAGCAGCCTAGCAGGGTCGGCCACTGAAGCTTTCTTT
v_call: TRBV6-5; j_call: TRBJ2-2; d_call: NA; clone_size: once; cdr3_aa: CASSYVYDTGELFF; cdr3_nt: TGTGCCAGCAGTTACGTGTATGACACCGGGGAGCTGTTTTTT
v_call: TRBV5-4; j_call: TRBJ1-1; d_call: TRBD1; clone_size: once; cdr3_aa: CASRSDRAEAFF; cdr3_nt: TGTGCCAGCAGGTCAGACAGGGCTGAAGCTTTCTTT
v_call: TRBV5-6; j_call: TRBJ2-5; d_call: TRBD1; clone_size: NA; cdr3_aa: CASSLGWTGLGGTQYF; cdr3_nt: TGTGCCAGCAGCTTGGGTTGGACAGGGCTCGGGGGGACCCAGTACTTC
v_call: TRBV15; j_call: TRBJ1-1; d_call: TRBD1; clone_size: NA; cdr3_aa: CATRDRDRYTEAFF; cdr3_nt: TGTGCCACCCGGGACAGGGATCGGTACACTGAAGCTTTCTTT
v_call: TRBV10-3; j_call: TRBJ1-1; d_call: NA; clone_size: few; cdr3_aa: CAISDSWNTEAFF; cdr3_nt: TGTGCCATCAGTGACTCTTGGAACACTGAAGCTTTCTTT
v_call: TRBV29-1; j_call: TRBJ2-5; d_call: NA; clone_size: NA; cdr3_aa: CSAGPVNQETQYF; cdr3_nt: TGCAGCGCCGGGCCGGTAAACCAAGAGACCCAGTACTTC
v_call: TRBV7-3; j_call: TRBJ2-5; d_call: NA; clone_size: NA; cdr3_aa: CASSLTLRETQYF; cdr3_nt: TGTGCCAGCAGCTTAACACTACGTGAGACCCAGTACTTC
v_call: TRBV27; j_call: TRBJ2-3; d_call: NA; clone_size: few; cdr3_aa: CASSFVSTDTQYF; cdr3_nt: TGTGCCAGCAGTTTCGTCAGTACAGATACGCAGTATTTT
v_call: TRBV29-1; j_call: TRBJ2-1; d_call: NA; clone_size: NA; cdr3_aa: CSVHGGPNEQFF; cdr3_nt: TGCAGCGTGCACGGGGGGCCCAATGAGCAGTTCTTC
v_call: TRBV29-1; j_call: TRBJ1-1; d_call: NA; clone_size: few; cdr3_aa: CSVEDPLAGRTEAFF; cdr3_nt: TGCAGCGTTGAAGATCCACTGGCAGGGAGGACTGAAGCTTTCTTT
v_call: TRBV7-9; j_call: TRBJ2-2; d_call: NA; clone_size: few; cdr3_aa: CASSLAGIDGELFF; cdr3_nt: TGTGCCAGCAGCTTAGCTGGGATCGACGGGGAGCTGTTTTTT
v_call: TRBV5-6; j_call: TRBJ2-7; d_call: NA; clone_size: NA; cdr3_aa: CASSLKGGRAYEQYF; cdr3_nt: TGTGCCAGCAGCTTGAAAGGGGGACGCGCCTACGAGCAGTACTTC
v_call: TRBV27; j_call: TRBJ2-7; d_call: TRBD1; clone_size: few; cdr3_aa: CASSLTGSYEQYF; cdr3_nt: TGTGCCAGCAGTCTGACAGGGAGCTACGAGCAGTACTTC
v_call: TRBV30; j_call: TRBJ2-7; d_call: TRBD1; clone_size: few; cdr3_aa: CAWILTGQGDEQYF; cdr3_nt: TGTGCCTGGATACTAACAGGACAGGGGGACGAGCAGTACTTC
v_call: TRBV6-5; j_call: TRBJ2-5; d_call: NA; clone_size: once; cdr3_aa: CASRRDGDQETQYF; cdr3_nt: TGTGCCAGCAGGAGGGACGGGGACCAAGAGACCCAGTACTTC
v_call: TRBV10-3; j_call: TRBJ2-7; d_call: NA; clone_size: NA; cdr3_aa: CATFPGDPPYEQYF; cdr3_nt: TGTGCCACCTTCCCAGGGGACCCACCCTACGAGCAGTACTTC
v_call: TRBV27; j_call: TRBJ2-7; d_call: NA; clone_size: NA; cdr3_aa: CASSLSGAAITYEQYF; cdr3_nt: TGTGCCAGCAGTTTATCCGGGGCAGCCATAACCTACGAGCAGTACTTC
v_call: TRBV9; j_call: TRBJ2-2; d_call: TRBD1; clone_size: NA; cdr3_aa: CASSVRGQGYTGELFF; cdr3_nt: TGTGCCAGCAGCGTAAGGGGACAGGGTTACACCGGGGAGCTGTTTTTT
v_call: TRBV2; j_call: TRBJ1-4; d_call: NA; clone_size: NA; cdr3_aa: CASRSGGLFF; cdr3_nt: TGTGCCAGCCGTTCGGGCGGTCTGTTTTTT
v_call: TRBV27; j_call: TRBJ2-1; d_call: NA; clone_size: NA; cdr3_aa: CASSFRQHYNEQFF; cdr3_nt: TGTGCCAGCAGTTTTCGGCAGCACTACAATGAGCAGTTCTTC
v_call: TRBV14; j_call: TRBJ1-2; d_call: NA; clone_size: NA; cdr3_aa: CASSQTQLYGYTF; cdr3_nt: TGTGCCAGCAGCCAGACACAACTCTATGGCTACACCTTC
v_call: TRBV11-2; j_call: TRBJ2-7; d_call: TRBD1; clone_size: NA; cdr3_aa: CASSSGTERYEQYF; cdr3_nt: TGTGCCAGCTCCTCCGGGACAGAACGTTACGAGCAGTACTTC
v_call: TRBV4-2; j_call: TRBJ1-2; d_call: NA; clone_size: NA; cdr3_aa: CASSQDWARTDYGYTF; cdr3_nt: TGTGCCAGCAGCCAAGATTGGGCCCGGACGGACTATGGCTACACCTTC
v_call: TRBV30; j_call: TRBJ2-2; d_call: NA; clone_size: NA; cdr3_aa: CAWKWGATGELFF; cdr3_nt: TGTGCCTGGAAGTGGGGGGCCACCGGGGAGCTGTTTTTT
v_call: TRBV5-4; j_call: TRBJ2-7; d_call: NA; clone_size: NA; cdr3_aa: CASSFGSAEQYF; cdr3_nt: TGTGCCAGCAGCTTTGGTTCGGCTGAGCAGTACTTC
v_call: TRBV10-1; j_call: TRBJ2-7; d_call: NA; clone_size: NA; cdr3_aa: CASSEMGGQYF; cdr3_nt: TGCGCCAGCAGTGAGATGGGGGGGCAGTACTTC